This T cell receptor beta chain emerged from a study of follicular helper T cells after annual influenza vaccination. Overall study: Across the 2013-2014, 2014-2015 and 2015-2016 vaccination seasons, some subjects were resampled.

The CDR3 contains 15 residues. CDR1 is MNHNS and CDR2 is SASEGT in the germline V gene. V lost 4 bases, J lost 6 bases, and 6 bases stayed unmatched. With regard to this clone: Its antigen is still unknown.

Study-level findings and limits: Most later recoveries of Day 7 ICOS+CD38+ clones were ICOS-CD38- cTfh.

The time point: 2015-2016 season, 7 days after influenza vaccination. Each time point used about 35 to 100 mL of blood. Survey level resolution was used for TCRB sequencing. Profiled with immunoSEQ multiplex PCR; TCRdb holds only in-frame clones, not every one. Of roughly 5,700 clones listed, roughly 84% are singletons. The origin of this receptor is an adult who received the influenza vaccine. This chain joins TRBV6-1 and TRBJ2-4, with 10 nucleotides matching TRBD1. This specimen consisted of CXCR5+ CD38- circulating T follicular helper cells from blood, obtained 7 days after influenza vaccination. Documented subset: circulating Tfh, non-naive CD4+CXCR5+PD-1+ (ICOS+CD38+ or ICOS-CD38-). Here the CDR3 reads CASSGRRTGGNIQYF. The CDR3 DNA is TGTGCCAGCAGTGGAAGGCGGACAGGGGGAAACATTCAGTACTTC.